This T cell receptor beta chain was profiled in a study of blood T cells in healthy people across ages. Next came a second PCR, run for about 7 to 12 cycles, which used a sample-barcoded 5' primer along with a J-beta primer mix. Every cDNA was tagged by a template-switch adaptor with 12 random nucleotides. From the 5' RACE reads, TCRdb called clonotypes with MiXCR, one entry per CDR3 protein. The table shows around 600,000 distinct CDR3 sequences, with 47% occurring only once. V was shortened by 3 bases and J by 1 base, with 7 bases between the two germline ends. The CDR3 length is 14 residues. Germline loops: CDR1 SNHLY, CDR2 FYNNEI. This clonotype was counted a single time. Its cognate antigen is unknown. Points from the study as a whole: Higher diversity, along with more naive CD4+ cells, distinguished long-lived donors from aged donors. CMV status of donors was not determined, possibly confounding expanded clonotype changes.

The chain has TRBV2 and TRBJ1-3; no clear D gene. The sample was blood. The TCR was taken from a man older than 75 in good health. For the CDR3, the DNA is TGTGCCAGCAGTGATCGGCCGTCTGGAAACACCATATATTTT. Residues: CASSDRPSGNTIYF.